This T cell receptor (beta chain) originates from a study of T cells in Graves' hyperthyroidism and ophthalmopathy (dated by TCRdb to about 2019). At the level of the whole study: Peripheral blood was sampled at the time of initial diagnosis, prior to any treatment. In addition, the study compared T-cell repertoires in thyroid tissue and in blood from roughly 6 Graves' hyperthyroidism patients. To identify TCR V-J signatures that set the groups apart, the researchers used a discovery cohort of about a hundred patients, made up of 40 to 45 with Graves' ophthalmopathy and about 60 with stable Graves' hyperthyroidism. Following sampling, methimazole starting at 30 mg daily was given to hyperthyroidism patients, and high-dose intravenous methylprednisolone was given to ophthalmopathy patients. The paper reports TCR Vbeta CDR3 sequencing of approximately 140 peripheral blood samples: 40 to 45 ophthalmopathy, roughly 74 hyperthyroidism and some 17 progressor patients. An independent validation cohort of about 20 hyperthyroidism patients and 17 patients who later progressed to ophthalmopathy tested prospective prediction of ophthalmopathy. The approximately 100 discovery patients were randomly split 7:3 into training and test sets.

Broad study findings and their caveats: In validation, the model predicted progression to ophthalmopathy a median of roughly 6.2 months before onset, with roughly 71% sensitivity and about 72% specificity. No statistical method was used to set the sample size in advance, and investigators knew the group allocation. In cross-validation, a model built on a 13 V-J signature told ophthalmopathy apart from stable hyperthyroidism with 87.88% sensitivity and about 81% specificity, and in testing the same model reached 80%/75%. Most expanded thyroid clonotypes (frequency above 0.001) were also detected in blood, a finding suggesting that blood repertoires may reflect thyroid immune responses.

Ophthalmopathy patients had moderately to severely active disease, with a Clinical Activity Score of 3 or more, a NOSPECS grade of 4 or more, and a disease duration of less than 3 months. Patients with uncontrolled infections, other autoimmune diseases, pregnancy or lactation were excluded. Diagnoses were established on the basis of clinical symptoms, serum thyroxine and TRAb, thyroid ultrasound, and orbital computed tomography. PBMCs were separated from over 9 ml of fresh peripheral blood using Ficoll-Paque density gradient centrifugation. Trizol reagent was used to extract total RNA, and RNA quality was then checked on an Agilent 2100 Bioanalyzer. V was cut back by 3 bases and J by 11 bases, leaving a gap of 19 bases between them. From the cysteine up to the phenylalanine, the CDR3 has a length of 14 residues. Only the CDR3 DNA stays, 42 bases, in frame from base 1. The CDR1 and CDR2 encoded by the germline V gene are KGHSH and LQKENI.

This clonotype was seen ten or more times. The antigen it recognizes is unknown. No per-base quality is available; no much larger clone lies one base away. Amplification of TCR beta CDR3 regions was carried out from RNA transcripts. The first round of RT-PCR for the TCR CDR3 was performed with the HTBI primer set and the Qiagen OneStep RT-PCR kit. Libraries were constructed in a second round of multiplex PCR, after which size selection and purification were carried out. Paired-end sequencing of the libraries was performed with 100 bp reads on an Illumina HiSeq2000. The authors processed their data as follows. SOAPnuke was used to process the raw data, throwing out any read that contained adapters or uncalled bases, had a mean Phred below 15, or lacked an exact constant-primer or identifier match. COPE v1.2.5 was used to merge high-quality paired reads, and clonotypes were defined as unique nucleotide sequences. MiTCR v1.1 was used to align clonotypes to the IMGT TRBV, TRBD and TRBJ reference segments. The analysis was restricted to V-J combinations with a frequency above 0.0001, which together covered 99% to 99.2% of the repertoires. A TCS score was defined as the ratio of F50 (clonal expansion) to E x V (chaos), with BLOSUM62-based TCRdist applied between CDR3 peptides within each V-J. Welch's t-statistics and random forest reduced around 550 V-J features to roughly 13, which were used in a naive Bayes classifier (R e1071). TCRdb redid the processing of the public reads, applying fastp at Q25 and MiXCR, and retained in-frame beta chains. Rows with a matching CDR3 protein are joined into one entry that keeps the most common DNA and genes. These V and J calls rely on TCRdb rather than the paper's analysis. The sample records around 600,000 distinct CDR3 sequences, roughly 15% of which are singletons. The biggest ten clones account for approximately 12% of the sample.

This sequence was found in a woman between 45 and 65 years old with Graves' ophthalmopathy. The sample comprised blood. In this chain, TRBV18 is recombined with TRBJ1-1; perhaps TRBD1 is the D gene, with 5 bases matching. CDR3 region: CASSPGLQGQEAFF. The nucleotide sequence reads TGTGCCAGCTCACCCGGACTTCAGGGCCAGGAGGCTTTCTTT.